The clone carrying this TCR beta chain turned up a few times. This specimen belongs to a study of blood T cell repertoires in COVID-19. Study-level information: In each case, the material was cDNA or gDNA derived from T cells, B-cell-depleted T cells, or PBMCs.

Germline CDR1 and CDR2: SNHLY and FYNNEI. The V end lost 4 bases, the J end lost 0 bases, and 6 bases lay between the germline ends. The length of the CDR3 is 13 residues. Generated by immunoSEQ multiplex PCR, the TCRdb table keeps only in-frame clones and is missing some. This sample carries tens of thousands of clones, 70% to 90% of them seen once, and the ten largest clones take around 2%. The origin of this receptor is a woman aged 80 or over with active or convalescent COVID-19. The specimen was peripheral blood. The chain has TRBV2 and TRBJ1-1; no clear D gene. The CDR3 region has the DNA TGTGCCAGCAGTGTGAGCTTGAACACTGAAGCTTTCTTT. It encodes CASSVSLNTEAFF.